A selection of T cell receptor beta chains follows, all from one sample in a study of T-cell reconstitution after alpha-beta-depleted transplantation in children. TCRdb re-derived calls from the PCR reads in MiXCR, one entry per CDR3 protein. The sample contains hundreds of thousands of distinct CDR3 sequences, roughly 16% of which appear only once. The sample consisted of PBMCs, mostly from graft donor cells, taken 360 days after TCRalphabeta/CD19-depleted stem cell transplant. These receptors were obtained from a boy younger than two who had a stem cell transplant for Wiskott-Aldrich syndrome, so the T cells may come from the graft donor. Both conserved end residues are part of each CDR3. A D gene is named only where the DNA matches it firmly. Expanded clones get a size class; other rows say once, few or many, or leave the size out.

v_call,j_call,cdr3_length,d_call,clone_size,cdr3_aa,cdr3_nt
TRBV4-1,TRBJ1-1,18,TRBD1,few,CASSPGLGQGLRGTEAFF,TGCGCCAGCAGCCCGGGATTGGGACAGGGTTTGAGAGGCACTGAAGCTTTCTTT
TRBV12-3/TRBV12-4,TRBJ1-1,13,.,few,CASSEQENTEAFF,TGTGCCAGCAGCGAACAGGAGAACACTGAAGCTTTCTTT
TRBV27,TRBJ2-7,16,.,few,CASSLGPRQLSYEQYF,TGTGCCAGCAGTTTAGGCCCCCGACAGCTTTCCTACGAGCAGTACTTC
TRBV12-3/TRBV12-4,TRBJ2-5,15,.,few,CASSLGQGGRETQYF,TGTGCCAGCAGTTTGGGGCAGGGCGGGCGAGAGACCCAGTACTTC
TRBV9,TRBJ2-3,16,.,few,CASSPSKELSTDTQYF,TGTGCCAGCAGCCCCTCTAAGGAGCTTAGCACAGATACGCAGTATTTT
TRBV29-1,TRBJ2-5,15,TRBD1,many,CSVKGQGKGGETQYF,TGCAGCGTCAAGGGACAGGGGAAGGGAGGAGAGACCCAGTACTTC
TRBV15,TRBJ1-5,17,TRBD1,few,CATSSLRGQHSNQPQHF,TGTGCCACCAGCTCTCTCAGGGGACAGCATAGCAATCAGCCCCAGCATTTT
TRBV7-2,TRBJ2-1,16,.,.,CASSSQAGRSYNEQFF,TGTGCCAGCAGCTCTCAAGCGGGCCGCTCCTACAATGAGCAGTTCTTC
TRBV10-3,TRBJ2-7,13,TRBD1,.,CAIRGTGGHEQYF,TGTGCCATCAGAGGCACAGGGGGGCACGAGCAGTACTTC
TRBV7-2,TRBJ2-3,12,.,.,CASSSLYHYQYF,TGTGCCAGCAGCTCTTTATATCATTACCAGTATTTT
TRBV11-3,TRBJ2-5,16,.,few,CASSLVPAGKLETQYF,TGTGCCAGCAGCTTAGTTCCCGCAGGGAAGTTAGAGACCCAGTACTTC
TRBV9,TRBJ1-3,17,.,few,CASSVGQGFHSGNTIYF,TGTGCCAGCAGCGTAGGGCAAGGCTTCCATTCTGGAAACACCATATATTTT
TRBV30,TRBJ2-1,11,.,.,CAWSVRGIAFF,TGTGCCTGGAGTGTTAGGGGCATCGCGTTCTTC
TRBV20-1,TRBJ2-1,18,.,few,CSARDPLAIPFAYNEQFF,TGCAGTGCTAGAGATCCACTAGCCATTCCATTTGCCTACAATGAGCAGTTCTTC
TRBV6-5,TRBJ2-2,17,.,.,CASSYLRKGTNTGELFF,TGTGCCAGCAGTTACCTCAGGAAGGGTACGAACACCGGGGAGCTGTTTTTT
TRBV5-1,TRBJ2-7,15,.,few,CASSLRDTLYHEQYF,TGCGCCAGCAGCTTACGGGACACCCTTTATCACGAGCAGTACTTC
TRBV15,TRBJ2-2,16,TRBD2,.,CATSTGGGRVTGELFF,TGTGCCACCAGCACCGGCGGAGGGAGGGTGACCGGGGAGCTGTTTTTT
TRBV28,TRBJ2-4,16,.,.,CASSFRFLDGKNIQYF,TGTGCCAGCAGTTTTCGTTTTCTAGACGGCAAAAACATTCAGTACTTC
TRBV10-3,TRBJ2-4,15,.,.,CAISDIPGGKNIQYF,TGTGCCATCAGTGATATACCCGGAGGCAAAAACATTCAGTACTTC
TRBV7-2,TRBJ1-6,12,.,.,CASSSWGSPLHF,TGTGCCAGCAGCTCTTGGGGTTCACCCCTCCACTTT
TRBV29-1,TRBJ1-3,13,.,.,CSVAGRSGNTIYF,TGCAGCGTTGCAGGGCGCTCTGGAAACACCATATATTTT
TRBV20-1,TRBJ1-5,12,.,.,CSARRGYQPQHF,TGCAGTGCTAGAAGGGGATATCAGCCCCAGCATTTT
TRBV12-3/TRBV12-4,TRBJ2-2,16,TRBD1,.,CASSPRTGANTGELFF,TGTGCCAGCAGTCCCAGGACAGGGGCGAACACCGGGGAGCTGTTTTTT
TRBV12-3/TRBV12-4,TRBJ2-4,13,TRBD1,.,CASSCTGVNIQYF,TGTGCCAGCAGTTGCACAGGGGTAAACATTCAGTACTTC
TRBV6-5,TRBJ1-1,15,.,.,CASSYSPDRNTEAFF,TGTGCCAGCAGTTACTCGCCGGACAGGAACACTGAAGCTTTCTTT
TRBV5-1,TRBJ2-1,13,.,.,CASRRDLVNEQFF,TGCGCCAGTAGACGGGACTTGGTCAATGAGCAGTTCTTC
TRBV5-1,TRBJ2-7,13,.,many,CASSGDTGYEQYF,TGCGCCAGCAGCGGTGACACCGGCTACGAGCAGTACTTC
TRBV5-5,TRBJ2-3,17,TRBD1,.,CASSTSGTGATADTQYF,TGTGCCAGCAGCACCTCCGGGACAGGGGCGACGGCAGATACGCAGTATTTT
TRBV27,TRBJ2-5,14,.,.,CASSLWGVAETQYF,TGTGCCAGCAGCCTATGGGGGGTAGCGGAGACCCAGTACTTC
TRBV2,TRBJ2-2,14,.,few,CASSYRDYPGELFF,TGTGCCAGCAGTTACAGGGACTACCCCGGGGAGCTGTTTTTT
TRBV27,TRBJ2-2,12,.,.,CASSRTNGELFF,TGTGCCAGCAGTCGCACCAACGGGGAGCTGTTTTTT
TRBV11-1,TRBJ2-1,19,TRBD1,.,CASSLNQDRGLWGYNEQFF,TGTGCCAGCAGCCTCAATCAGGACAGGGGTCTCTGGGGCTACAATGAGCAGTTCTTC
TRBV5-1,TRBJ2-7,16,.,few,CASSFGGKGPGYEQYF,TGCGCCAGCAGCTTTGGCGGGAAGGGGCCGGGGTACGAGCAGTACTTC
TRBV12-3/TRBV12-4,TRBJ2-7,17,.,.,CASSRSLGVQISYEQYF,TGTGCCAGCAGTCGGTCCTTGGGTGTTCAAATATCCTACGAGCAGTACTTC
TRBV6-5,TRBJ2-7,14,TRBD1,.,CASSYNGQGNEQYF,TGTGCCAGCAGTTACAATGGACAGGGAAACGAGCAGTACTTC
TRBV5-6,TRBJ2-1,15,TRBD1,.,CASSRQGSSYNEQFF,TGTGCCAGCAGCCGACAGGGGAGCTCCTACAATGAGCAGTTCTTC
TRBV6-5,TRBJ1-2,13,.,.,CASRLTVNYGYTF,TGTGCCAGCAGGCTGACAGTTAACTATGGCTACACCTTC
TRBV1,TRBJ1-4,15,.,.,CTSSQAGTGNEKLFF,TGCACCAGCAGCCAAGCCGGGACAGGGAATGAAAAACTGTTTTTT
TRBV5-1,TRBJ2-3,13,TRBD2,few,CASRELAGDTQYF,TGCGCCAGCAGGGAACTAGCGGGAGATACGCAGTATTTT
TRBV24-1,TRBJ2-3,17,.,.,CATSGNLRVFGTDTQYF,TGTGCCACCAGTGGTAACCTCAGGGTATTTGGCACAGATACGCAGTATTTT
TRBV5-1,TRBJ2-1,16,TRBD2,.,CASSLDRAGDFNEQFF,TGCGCCAGCAGCTTAGATAGAGCGGGAGATTTCAATGAGCAGTTCTTC
TRBV23-1,TRBJ2-1,14,.,few,CASTPRGSYNEQFF,TGCGCCAGCACCCCCCGGGGGAGCTACAATGAGCAGTTCTTC
TRBV28,TRBJ2-5,15,.,few,CASSLFGEERETQYF,TGTGCCAGCAGTTTATTTGGCGAGGAACGGGAGACCCAGTACTTC
TRBV7-2,TRBJ2-7,17,TRBD1,few,CASSLNAGTGITYEQYF,TGTGCCAGCAGCTTAAATGCCGGGACAGGGATAACCTACGAGCAGTACTTC
TRBV11-3,TRBJ1-5,14,.,few,CASSLAGYNQPQHF,TGTGCCAGCAGCTTAGCGGGTTACAATCAGCCCCAGCATTTT
TRBV7-2,TRBJ2-3,17,.,many,CASSLAVGRCGTDTQYF,TGTGCCAGCAGCTTAGCCGTTGGACGTTGCGGCACAGATACGCAGTATTTT
TRBV13,TRBJ2-7,17,TRBD2,medium-sized,CASSGLSSGRRAYEQYF,TGTGCCAGCAGCGGACTCTCTAGCGGGAGAAGGGCCTACGAGCAGTACTTC
TRBV6-1,TRBJ2-7,14,.,.,CASSEVGSSYEQYF,TGTGCCAGCAGTGAAGTGGGGAGCTCCTACGAGCAGTACTTC
TRBV12-3/TRBV12-4,TRBJ2-7,14,.,few,CASSLPGPMGEQYF,TGTGCCAGCAGTTTGCCAGGGCCGATGGGCGAGCAGTACTTC
TRBV5-6,TRBJ2-2,17,TRBD2,.,CASSLIAGGPGTGELFF,TGTGCCAGCAGCTTGATAGCGGGGGGGCCGGGCACCGGGGAGCTGTTTTTT
TRBV24-1,TRBJ1-1,14,.,few,CATSEKGRDTEAFF,TGTGCCACCAGTGAAAAGGGCCGGGACACTGAAGCTTTCTTT
TRBV7-9,TRBJ2-1,11,TRBD2,few,CASSQREEEFF,TGTGCCAGCAGCCAGCGGGAGGAGGAGTTCTTC
TRBV11-2,TRBJ1-1,14,.,few,CASSPGDWSTEAFF,TGTGCCAGCAGCCCAGGGGATTGGAGCACTGAAGCTTTCTTT
TRBV10-3,TRBJ2-1,16,TRBD2,few,CAISEPQRGTRNEQFF,TGTGCCATCAGTGAACCGCAGCGGGGGACCCGCAATGAGCAGTTCTTC
TRBV5-1,TRBJ2-1,17,TRBD2,few,CASSFWTSVSSYNEQFF,TGCGCCAGCAGCTTTTGGACTAGCGTGAGCTCCTACAATGAGCAGTTCTTC
TRBV12-3/TRBV12-4,TRBJ1-4,15,.,few,CASSFSGIPNEKLFF,TGTGCCAGCAGTTTCTCGGGAATCCCTAATGAAAAACTGTTTTTT
TRBV4-3,TRBJ1-2,13,.,.,CASSQVLAGTYTF,TGCGCCAGCAGCCAAGTATTGGCAGGGACCTACACCTTC
TRBV7-2,TRBJ1-2,14,.,few,CASSPPGWTYGYTF,TGTGCCAGCAGCCCTCCGGGGTGGACCTATGGCTACACCTTC
TRBV24-1,TRBJ2-5,13,.,many,CATSDPTRETQYF,TGTGCCACCAGTGATCCCACGCGGGAGACCCAGTACTTC
TRBV4-2,TRBJ2-3,17,TRBD2,.,CASSQVGTSGGTDTQYF,TGTGCCAGCAGCCAAGTAGGGACTAGCGGGGGCACAGATACGCAGTATTTT